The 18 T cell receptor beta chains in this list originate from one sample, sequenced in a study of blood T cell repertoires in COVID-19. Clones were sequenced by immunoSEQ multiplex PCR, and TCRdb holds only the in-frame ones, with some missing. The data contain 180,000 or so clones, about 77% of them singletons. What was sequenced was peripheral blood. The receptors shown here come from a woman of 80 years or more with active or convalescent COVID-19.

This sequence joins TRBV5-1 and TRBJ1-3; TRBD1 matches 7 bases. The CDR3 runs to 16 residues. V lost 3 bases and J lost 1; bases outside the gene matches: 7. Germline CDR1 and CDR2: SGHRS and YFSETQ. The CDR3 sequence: CASSSGQASSGNTIYF. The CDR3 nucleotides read TGCGCCAGCAGCTCAGGACAGGCATCTTCTGGAAACACCATATATTTT.

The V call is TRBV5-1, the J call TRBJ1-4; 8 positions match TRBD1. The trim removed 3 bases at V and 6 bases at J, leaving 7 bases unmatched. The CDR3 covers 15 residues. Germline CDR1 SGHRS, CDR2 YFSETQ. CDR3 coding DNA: TGCGCCAGCAGCTGGGCCCCAGGGGGCGATGAAAAACTGTTTTTT. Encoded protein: CASSWAPGGDEKLFF. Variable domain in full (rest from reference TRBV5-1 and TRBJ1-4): KAGVTQTPRYLIKTRGQQVTLSCSPISGHRSVSWYQQTPGQGLQFLFEYFSETQRNKGNFPGRFSGRQFSNSRSEMNVSTLELGDSALYLCASSWAPGGDEKLFFGSGTQLSVL.

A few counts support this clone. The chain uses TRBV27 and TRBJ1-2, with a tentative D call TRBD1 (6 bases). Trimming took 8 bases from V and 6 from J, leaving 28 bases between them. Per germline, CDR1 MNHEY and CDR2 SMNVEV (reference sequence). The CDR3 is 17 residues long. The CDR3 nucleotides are TGTGCCAGCCCCTCCCCCCCCGAGAGAGAGGACAGTCATGGCTACACCTTC. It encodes CASPSPPEREDSHGYTF.

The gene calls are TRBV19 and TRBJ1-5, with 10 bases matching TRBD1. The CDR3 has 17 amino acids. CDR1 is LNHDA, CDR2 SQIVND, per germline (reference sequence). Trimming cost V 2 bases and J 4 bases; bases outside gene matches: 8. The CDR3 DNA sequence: TGTGCCAGTAGTATATATCCGAGGACAGGGGGGAATCAGCCCCAGCATTTT. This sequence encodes CASSIYPRTGGNQPQHF.

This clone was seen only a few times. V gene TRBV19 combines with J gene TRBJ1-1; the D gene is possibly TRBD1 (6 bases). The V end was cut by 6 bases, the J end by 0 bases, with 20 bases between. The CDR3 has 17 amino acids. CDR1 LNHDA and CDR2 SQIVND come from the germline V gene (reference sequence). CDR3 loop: CASSTSIGQPMNTEAFF. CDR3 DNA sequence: TGTGCCAGTAGCACCTCTATAGGACAGCCCATGAACACTGAAGCTTTCTTT.

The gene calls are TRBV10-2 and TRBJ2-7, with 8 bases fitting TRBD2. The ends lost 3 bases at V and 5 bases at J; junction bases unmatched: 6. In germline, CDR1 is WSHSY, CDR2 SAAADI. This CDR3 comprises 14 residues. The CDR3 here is CASSDISGVHEQYF. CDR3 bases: TGCGCCAGCAGTGATATTAGCGGGGTCCACGAGCAGTACTTC.

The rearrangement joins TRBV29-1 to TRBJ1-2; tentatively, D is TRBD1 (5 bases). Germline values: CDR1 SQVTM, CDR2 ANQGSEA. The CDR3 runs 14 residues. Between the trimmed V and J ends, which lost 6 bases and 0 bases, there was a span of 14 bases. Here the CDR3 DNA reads TGCAGCGTCGAGGACCGGGGGGCTAACTATGGCTACACCTTC. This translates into CSVEDRGANYGYTF.

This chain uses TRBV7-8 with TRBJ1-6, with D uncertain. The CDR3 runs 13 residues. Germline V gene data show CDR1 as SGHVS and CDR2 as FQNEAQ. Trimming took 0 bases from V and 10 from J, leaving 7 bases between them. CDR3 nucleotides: TGTGCCAGCAGCTTAGCGGTGCAGTCACCCCTCCACTTT. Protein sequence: CASSLAVQSPLHF. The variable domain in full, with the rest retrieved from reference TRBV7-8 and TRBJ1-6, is GAGVSQSPRYKVAKRGQDVALRCDPISGHVSLFWYQQALGQGPEFLTYFQNEAQLDKSGLPSDRFFAERPEGSVSTLKIQRTQQEDSAVYLCASSLAVQSPLHFGNGTRLTVT.

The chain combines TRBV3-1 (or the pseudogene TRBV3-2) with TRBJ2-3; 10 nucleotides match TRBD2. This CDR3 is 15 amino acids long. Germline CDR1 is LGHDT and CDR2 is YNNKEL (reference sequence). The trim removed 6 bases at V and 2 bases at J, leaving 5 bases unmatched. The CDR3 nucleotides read TGTGCCAGCAGGCTTACTAGCGGGGACACAGATACGCAGTATTTT. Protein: CASRLTSGDTDTQYF.

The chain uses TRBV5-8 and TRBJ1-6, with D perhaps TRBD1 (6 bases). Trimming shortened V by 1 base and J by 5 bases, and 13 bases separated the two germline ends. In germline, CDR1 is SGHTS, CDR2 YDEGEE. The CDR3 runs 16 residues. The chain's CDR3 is CASSLRGHGDNSPLHF. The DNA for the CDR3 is TGTGCCAGCAGCTTGCGGGGACACGGAGATAATTCACCCCTCCACTTT. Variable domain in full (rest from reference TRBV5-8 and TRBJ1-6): EAGVTQSPTHLIKTRGQQATLRCSPISGHTSVYWYQQALGLGLQFLLWYDEGEERNRGNFPPRFSGRQFPNYSSELNVNALELEDSALYLCASSLRGHGDNSPLHFGNGTRLTVT.

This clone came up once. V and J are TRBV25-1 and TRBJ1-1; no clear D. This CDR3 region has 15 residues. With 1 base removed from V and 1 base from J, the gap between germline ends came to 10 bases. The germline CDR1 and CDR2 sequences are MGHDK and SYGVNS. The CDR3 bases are TGTGCCAGCAGTGAATTTAGTGGTCGGAACACTGAAGCTTTCTTT. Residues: CASSEFSGRNTEAFF.

The CDR3 reads CATSRAPVPDTQYF. The CDR3 DNA follows: TGTGCCACCAGCAGAGCCCCGGTTCCAGATACGCAGTATTTT. The chain is built from TRBV15 and TRBJ2-3; D not certain. The CDR3 loop spans 14 amino acids. V lost 1 base and J lost 4, with 9 bases in between. The germline V gene has CDR1 LNHNV and CDR2 YYDKDF (reference sequence).

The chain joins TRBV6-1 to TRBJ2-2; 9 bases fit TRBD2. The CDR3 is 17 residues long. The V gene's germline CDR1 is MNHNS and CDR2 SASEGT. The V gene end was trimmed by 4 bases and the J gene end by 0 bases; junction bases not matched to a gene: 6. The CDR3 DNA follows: TGTGCCAGCAGTGGTCAAGCGGGGGGTTCGAACACCGGGGAGCTGTTTTTT. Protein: CASSGQAGGSNTGELFF.

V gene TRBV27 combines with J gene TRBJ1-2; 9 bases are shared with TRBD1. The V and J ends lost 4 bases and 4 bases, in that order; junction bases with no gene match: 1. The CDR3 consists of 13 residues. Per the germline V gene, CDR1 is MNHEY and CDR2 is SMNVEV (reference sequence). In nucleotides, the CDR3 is TGTGCCAGCAGTTCGACAGGGGGCTATGGCTACACCTTC. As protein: CASSSTGGYGYTF.

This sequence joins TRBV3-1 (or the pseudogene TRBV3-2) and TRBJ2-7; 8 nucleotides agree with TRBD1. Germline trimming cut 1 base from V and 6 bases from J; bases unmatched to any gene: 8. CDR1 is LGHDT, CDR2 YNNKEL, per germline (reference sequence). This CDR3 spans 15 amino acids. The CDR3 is CASSQATITGGEQYF. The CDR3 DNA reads TGTGCCAGCAGCCAAGCTACGATCACAGGGGGCGAGCAGTACTTC.

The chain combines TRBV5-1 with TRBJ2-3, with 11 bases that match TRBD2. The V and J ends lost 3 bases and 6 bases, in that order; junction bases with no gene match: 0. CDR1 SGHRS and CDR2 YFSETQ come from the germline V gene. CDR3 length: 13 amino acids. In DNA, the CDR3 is TGCGCCAGCAGCTCTAGCGGGGGGGATACGCAGTATTTT. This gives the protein CASSSSGGDTQYF. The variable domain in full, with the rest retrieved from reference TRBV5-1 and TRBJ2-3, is KAGVTQTPRYLIKTRGQQVTLSCSPISGHRSVSWYQQTPGQGLQFLFEYFSETQRNKGNFPGRFSGRQFSNSRSEMNVSTLELGDSALYLCASSSSGGDTQYFGPGTRLTVL.

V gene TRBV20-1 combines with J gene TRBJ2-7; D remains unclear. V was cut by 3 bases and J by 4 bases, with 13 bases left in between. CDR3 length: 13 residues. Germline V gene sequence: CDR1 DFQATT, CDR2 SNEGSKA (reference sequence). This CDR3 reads CSASGPRGYEQYF. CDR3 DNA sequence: TGCAGTGCTAGTGGGCCCCGAGGATACGAGCAGTACTTC.

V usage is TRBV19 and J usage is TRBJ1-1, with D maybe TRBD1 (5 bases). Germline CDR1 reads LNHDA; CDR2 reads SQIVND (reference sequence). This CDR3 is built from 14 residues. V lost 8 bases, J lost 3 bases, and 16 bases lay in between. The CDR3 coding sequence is TGTGCCAGTGACAGTAGGCAGGCGGACACTGAAGCTTTCTTT. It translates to CASDSRQADTEAFF.